Included here is one T cell receptor beta chain sequence, with context. Its antigen is not yet known. There are no base qualities to consult, and no much larger clone falls within one base. Donors formed part of the validation cohort, which comprised 120 subjects and was distinct from the first cohort of 666 subjects. The sample belongs to a study of cytomegalovirus exposure and HLA in healthy donors listed by TCRdb under 2017. With regard to the full study: According to a later analysis, one platform produced both the 110 or so validation repertoires and the 730 or so repertoires of the first cohort. The study aimed to test whether cataloging public T cell receptors could reveal signatures of past pathogen exposure. A separate validation cohort of over 95 different subjects was used in addition to the roughly 700-subject first cohort. High-throughput TCR immunosequencing, statistical association of individual TCRs with disease status, and machine learning were combined to predict cytomegalovirus infection status.

Receptor libraries were prepared by the immunoSEQ multiplex PCR assay. Per the source publication's procedure: To diagnose cytomegalovirus status from the catalog of TCR beta chain sequences, a statistical classification framework was built. TCRdb carries this immuneACCESS record with in-frame sequences only. Its versions omit some clonotypes, under half of them owing to an unresolved V gene in the studies checked, with the rest unexplained. The V and J calls and clone size come from that table; D and trimming were worked out from the DNA. The sample table records 110,000 to 150,000 clones; around 90% of these occur just once. Clones ranked in the top ten supply 6.2% of the sample. Results and caveats for the whole study, not just this receptor: In the study, 164 TCR beta chains were listed as associated with cytomegalovirus. In vitro tests confirmed that a few of the cytomegalovirus-associated TCR beta chains recognize cytomegalovirus antigens. Subsequent analysis determined that TCRs grouped into clusters in the first cohort also showed a tendency toward co-occurrence across the approximately 120 validation repertoires, and approximately 93% of cluster scores exceeded 0. In both the original and validation cohorts, the classifier was reported to diagnose cytomegalovirus status with high specificity and sensitivity. The authors suggested that the approach could potentially be extended to other disease states and immunological phenotypes. Most TCR sequences were seen in very few donors, while some public TCRs were found in many individuals. The validation cohort had no HLA typing available for a later analysis, so co-occurrence within that cohort was assessed over all 130 or so repertoires.

The CDR3 runs 14 residues from the cysteine to the phenylalanine. Of the read, only the CDR3 DNA is kept; its 42 bases are in frame from base 1. CDR1 and CDR2 are read off the germline V gene (reference sequence) as SGHNT and YYREEE. The trim is 5 bases for V and 4 bases for J, with a gap of 15 bases between the germline ends. What was sequenced was PBMCs. This receptor chain uses TRBV5-4 and TRBJ1-1, with no confidently assigned D gene. This TCR was sampled from a woman in her thirties in good health and CMV-seropositive. This receptor carries the CDR3 CASSSPTGFTEAFF. The DNA sequence reads TGTGCCAGCAGTTCCCCTACGGGGTTCACTGAAGCTTTCTTT.